The 22 T cell receptor beta chains below all came from one sample that was sequenced in a study of T cell responses to AZD1222 COVID-19 vaccine. Assay used: immunoSEQ multiplex PCR; TCRdb lists only in-frame clones, some missing. The data contain 200,000 or so clones, approximately 92% of them singletons. Sample: peripheral blood, taken on day 0 of AZD1222 vaccination. The receptors derive from an adult in good health.

The chain joins TRBV19 to TRBJ2-3; 9 nucleotides align to TRBD2. The length of the CDR3 is 14 residues. V was clipped by 4 bases and J by 2 bases; unmatched bases: 1. In germline, CDR1 is LNHDA, CDR2 SQIVND (reference sequence). The CDR3 loop is CASSSGRATDTQYF. As DNA, the CDR3 is TGTGCCAGTAGTAGCGGGAGGGCCACAGATACGCAGTATTTT. Filled out from reference TRBV19 and TRBJ2-3, the complete variable domain reads DGGITQSPKYLFRKEGQNVTLSCEQNLNHDAMYWYRQDPGQGLRLIYYSQIVNDFQKGDIAEGYSVSREKKESFPLTVTSAQKNPTAFYLCASSSGRATDTQYFGPGTRLTVL.

This chain joins TRBV10-3 and TRBJ1-1; D is possibly TRBD1 (5 bases). The germline CDR1 and CDR2 sequences are ENHRY and SYGVKD. The CDR3 covers 13 residues. The V end lost 7 bases, the J end lost 0 bases, and 9 bases lay between the germline ends. The CDR3 is CAINTGLNTEAFF. CDR3 sequence (DNA): TGTGCCATCAATACAGGATTGAACACTGAAGCTTTCTTT.

The chain has TRBV5-6 and TRBJ2-7, with 8 bases fitting TRBD1. The CDR3 runs 14 residues. The V segment lost 3 bases and the J segment 5 bases; nucleotides outside the gene matches: 7. From germline, CDR1 is SGHDT and CDR2 YYEEEE. Here the CDR3 DNA reads TGTGCCAGCAGCTCTGGACAGGGTGGAGACGAGCAGTACGTC. Protein sequence: CASSSGQGGDEQYV.

The chain combines TRBV24-1 with TRBJ2-2, with D perhaps TRBD2 (5 bases). The length of the CDR3 is 12 residues. V was trimmed by 5 bases and J by 7 bases, leaving 7 bases between them. Germline loops: CDR1 KGHDR, CDR2 SFDVKD. DNA of the CDR3: TGTGCCACCAGTGCTGGAGGCGGGGAGCTGTTTTTT. Residues: CATSAGGGELFF.

CDR3 region: CASSWTGRLDGYTF. The CDR3 region has the DNA TGTGCCAGCAGCTGGACAGGCCGCCTTGATGGCTACACCTTC. V and J are TRBV5-5 and TRBJ1-2; 7 bases align to TRBD1. Germline V gene lookup returns CDR1 SGHKS and CDR2 YYEKEE (reference sequence). The CDR3 sequence is 14 residues long. J gave up 6 bases and V 3 bases, and 8 bases lay outside the gene matches.

The chain joins TRBV14 to TRBJ1-3; tentatively, D is TRBD1 (6 bases). Germline CDR1 and CDR2: SGHDN and FVKESK. The CDR3 sequence is 16 residues long. V was clipped by 4 bases and J by 1 base, with 14 bases between them. Here the CDR3 DNA reads TGTGCCAGCAGCCCCCGGGGGGGGCGTTCTGGAAACACCATATATTTT. Translation gives CASSPRGGRSGNTIYF.

The rearrangement uses TRBV12-3 or TRBV12-4 and TRBJ2-7; D is ambiguous. Trimming left V 5 bases short and J 2 bases short, with 10 bases between. The CDR3 covers 13 residues. CDR3 in amino acids: CASSGRAPYEQYF. The CDR3 DNA reads as TGTGCCAGCAGTGGTAGAGCCCCCTACGAGCAGTACTTC.

The genes are TRBV6-5 and TRBJ1-2, with D possibly being TRBD1 (5 bases). Germline V CDR1 and CDR2: MNHEY, SVGAGI. Trimming left V 5 bases short and J 8 bases short, with 15 bases between. CDR3 size: 13 residues. In nucleotides, the CDR3 is TGTGCCAGCAGTCGCGGGACGGAAAGAGGCTACACCTTC. It specifies CASSRGTERGYTF.

The V gene is TRBV27, the J gene TRBJ2-6; D may match TRBD1 or TRBD2 (5 bases each). The CDR3 covers 12 residues. CDR1 and CDR2 from the germline V gene are MNHEY and SMNVEV (reference sequence). Trimming took 10 bases from V and 14 from J, leaving 18 bases between them. The chain's CDR3 is CATSSGGALLTF. The CDR3 DNA reads TGTGCCACCTCTAGTGGGGGTGCGCTCCTGACTTTC.

As to this clone: Germline is not matched at one junction end, which may reflect a read error. The rearrangement joins TRBV7-7 to TRBJ2-5; no clear D. Germline V CDR1 and CDR2: SSHAT, FNYEAQ (reference sequence). The CDR3 runs to 15 residues. CDR3 loop: CASSSGRTIAETQYF. DNA for the CDR3: TGTGCTAGCAGCTCTGGACGTACAATTGCAGAGACCCAGTACTTC.

The chain joins TRBV19 to TRBJ2-7, with D tentatively TRBD1 (7 bases). V was cut by 2 bases and J by 9 bases, with 29 bases left in between. CDR3 size: 18 residues. Germline V gives CDR1 LNHDA, CDR2 SQIVND (reference sequence). The CDR3 region has the DNA TGTGCCAGTAGTATACGAGGCGGGGACAGACAAACCCTCATCGGGCAGTACTTC. The encoded protein is CASSIRGGDRQTLIGQYF.

This chain joins TRBV5-6 and TRBJ2-7; no clear D. Trimming shortened V by 0 bases and J by 3 bases, and 10 bases separated the two germline ends. Germline V CDR1 and CDR2: SGHDT, YYEEEE. CDR3 size: 14 residues. CDR3: CASSLGTFVYEQYF. CDR3 nucleotides: TGTGCCAGCAGCTTGGGGACCTTCGTCTACGAGCAGTACTTC.

The chain employs TRBV27 and TRBJ1-4; D gene unclear. The CDR3 covers 17 residues. The germline V gene has CDR1 MNHEY and CDR2 SMNVEV (reference sequence). Deletions cut 5 bases from V and 2 bases from J, with 18 bases between. CDR3 DNA: TGTGCCAGCAGTACCCGGATGTTCCCCGAGACTAATGAAAAACTGTTTTTT. This translates into CASSTRMFPETNEKLFF. The full variable domain, completed using reference TRBV27 and TRBJ1-4, is EAQVTQNPRYLITVTGKKLTVTCSQNMNHEYMSWYRQDPGLGLRQIYYSMNVEVTDKGDVPEGYKVSRKEKRNFPLILESPSPNQTSLYFCASSTRMFPETNEKLFFGSGTQLSVL.

This clone was seen only a few times. V usage is TRBV18 and J usage is TRBJ1-1; 12 bases are shared with TRBD1. After removal of 3 bases from V and 6 bases from J, the junction contained 11 bases not matched to a gene. Germline V gene sequence: CDR1 KGHSH, CDR2 LQKENI. This CDR3 is built from 17 residues. The CDR3 nucleotides read TGTGCCAGCTCACCCGGGACAGGGGGCTCCCGGGCGGCTGAAGCTTTCTTT. Encoded protein: CASSPGTGGSRAAEAFF.

V usage is TRBV9 and J usage is TRBJ1-2; a possible D gene is TRBD1 (6 bases). Germline V gene data show CDR1 as SGDLS and CDR2 as YYNGEE. This CDR3 comprises 18 residues. Deletions cut 0 bases from V and 4 bases from J, with 22 bases between. The CDR3 sequence: CASSVGGGGGAYFYGYTF. The CDR3 DNA is TGTGCCAGCAGCGTAGGAGGAGGAGGGGGGGCCTACTTCTATGGCTACACCTTC.

The chain combines TRBV5-6 with TRBJ2-1, with 9 nucleotides matching TRBD1. CDR3 size: 15 residues. J was trimmed by 3 bases and V by 4 bases; bases with no gene match: 5. Germline lookup yields CDR1 SGHDT and CDR2 YYEEEE. The CDR3 sequence: CASSRGQGSYNEQFF. The CDR3 DNA is TGTGCCAGCAGCCGAGGACAGGGGAGCTACAATGAGCAGTTCTTC.

This chain connects TRBV12-3 or TRBV12-4 to TRBJ1-6; the D is unclear. Trimming took 5 bases from V and 6 from J, leaving 5 bases between them. The CDR3 sequence is 12 residues long. CDR3 amino acids: CASSLLNSPLHF. In nucleotides, the CDR3 is TGTGCCAGCAGTCTCCTTAATTCACCCCTCCACTTT.

This clone was detected once. This chain joins TRBV28 and TRBJ2-2, with 11 bases aligning to TRBD2. This CDR3 spans 19 amino acids. Per the germline V gene, CDR1 is MDHEN and CDR2 is SYDVKM. The V gene end was trimmed by 3 bases and the J gene end by 0 bases; junction bases not matched to a gene: 9. This CDR3 is CASSFRLAGGRTNTGELFF. CDR3 DNA: TGTGCCAGCAGTTTTAGGTTAGCGGGGGGGCGAACGAACACCGGGGAGCTGTTTTTT.

The chain combines TRBV3-1 (or the pseudogene TRBV3-2) with TRBJ2-7, with D perhaps matching TRBD2 (6 bases). The CDR3 runs 14 residues. The V gene's germline CDR1 is LGHDT and CDR2 YNNKEL (reference sequence). V lost 1 base and J 6 bases, leaving 13 bases between the germline ends. For the CDR3, the DNA is TGTGCCAGCAGCCAAGGATGGGACTCCCGCGAGCAGTACTTC. Encoded protein: CASSQGWDSREQYF.

The chain uses TRBV7-3 and TRBJ1-2, with 9 bases matching TRBD1. The CDR3 is made up of 13 amino acids. Germline V CDR1 and CDR2: SGHTA, FQGTGA. The ends lost 6 bases at V and 8 bases at J; junction bases unmatched: 7. This CDR3 reads CASSTGTGSGYTF. CDR3 nucleotide sequence: TGTGCCAGCAGTACCGGGACAGGGTCGGGCTACACCTTC.

V usage is TRBV6-5 and J usage is TRBJ1-2; 7 nucleotides agree with TRBD1. The J segment lost 3 bases and the V segment lost 5 bases, leaving 3 bases of the junction unmatched. The length of the CDR3 is 13 residues. Germline V CDR1 and CDR2: MNHEY, SVGAGI. This CDR3 reads CASSPGGDYGYTF. Here the CDR3 DNA reads TGTGCCAGCAGTCCAGGGGGTGACTATGGCTACACCTTC.

The genes are TRBV7-2 and TRBJ2-3; D not certain. V was trimmed by 1 base and J by 7 bases, leaving 12 bases between them. CDR3 length: 14 amino acids. Germline V gives CDR1 SGHTA, CDR2 FQGNSA. The CDR3 DNA reads TGTGCCAGCAGCTTAGGGGCAGCTGACTATACGCAGTATTTT. The encoded protein is CASSLGAADYTQYF.